A selection of T cell receptor beta chains follows, all from one sample in a study of graft-versus-host responses after intestinal transplantation. These receptors have no identified antigens. TCRdb's table, derived via immunoSEQ multiplex PCR, lists solely in-frame clones and lacks some. The top ten clones hold approximately 0.88% of a sample with approximately 100,000 clones, about 88% of them seen once. This specimen was unstimulated CD4+ T cells sorted from spleen or lymph node cells, taken before intestinal transplant. Every receptor here comes from a human donor who received an intestinal transplant. The CDR3 runs from the conserved cysteine through the conserved F or W. D genes are given only for firm matches. Clone size is stated in some rows and not others, as once, few, many or a class when expanded.

j_gene,v_gene,d_gene,abundance,len,CDR3aa,CDR3nt
TRBJ1-2,TRBV19,NA,NA,14,CASMSDRSNYGYTF,TGTGCCAGTATGTCGGACAGAAGTAACTATGGCTACACCTTC
TRBJ2-2,TRBV11-2,NA,once,16,CASSLEGGFNTGELFF,TGTGCCAGCAGCTTAGAGGGCGGATTCAACACCGGGGAGCTGTTTTTT
TRBJ1-2,TRBV6-5,NA,NA,14,CASTPTWQGDGYTF,TGTGCCAGCACCCCAACGTGGCAGGGTGATGGCTACACCTTC
TRBJ1-2,TRBV5-4,TRBD1,few,16,CASSLPNRGGEDGYTF,TGTGCCAGCAGCCTACCTAACAGGGGTGGGGAAGACGGCTACACCTTC
TRBJ2-3,TRBV25-1,NA,NA,13,CAFIGRDTDTQYF,TGTGCTTTTATCGGCAGGGACACAGATACGCAGTATTTT
TRBJ2-3,TRBV4-2,NA,NA,15,CASSQDVYYTDTQYF,TGTGCCAGCAGCCAAGACGTTTACTACACAGATACGCAGTATTTT
TRBJ2-7,TRBV11-2,TRBD2,NA,15,CASSLLSGSSYEQYF,TGTGCCAGCAGCTTACTCAGCGGGAGTTCCTACGAGCAGTACTTC
TRBJ1-4,TRBV6-1,NA,NA,15,CASSEVRRANEKLFF,TGTGCCAGCAGTGAAGTTAGAAGAGCTAATGAAAAACTGTTTTTT
TRBJ1-2,TRBV28,TRBD1,NA,16,CASRGGSGTAIYGYTF,TGTGCCAGCAGGGGGGGCTCCGGGACAGCAATCTATGGCTACACCTTC
TRBJ2-1,TRBV5-6,TRBD1,NA,14,CASSTTGGGNEQFF,TGTGCCAGCAGCACTACAGGGGGCGGGAATGAGCAGTTCTTC
TRBJ2-7,TRBV11-2,NA,NA,14,CASSPRVAGYEQYF,TGTGCCAGCAGCCCCAGGGTAGCCGGGTACGAGCAGTACTTC